What follows is one T cell receptor (beta chain) and its context. Different DNA sequences within this sample yield the same CDR3. Germline lookup yields CDR1 GTSNPN and CDR2 SVGIG (reference sequence). The CDR3 length is 12 residues. V was pared by 2 bases and J by 4 bases, with 8 bases between. This record belongs to a study of cytomegalovirus exposure and HLA in healthy donors. Study at large: The Caucasian-associated ancestry cluster contained approximately 81% of the approximately 430 genotyped donors.

Researchers ran the PCR with 60 Vbeta and 13 Jbeta primers. TCRdb's table, derived via immunoSEQ multiplex PCR, lists solely in-frame clones and lacks some. The sample yields under 90,000 clones, of which the top ten take up around 7%. Sequenced material: PBMCs. This TCR was sampled from a female donor in good health and CMV-seropositive. The rearrangement uses TRBV30 and TRBJ1-1; D gene ambiguous. The CDR3 here is CAWSWGGTEAFF. The CDR3 nucleotides are TGTGCCTGGAGTTGGGGAGGCACTGAAGCTTTCTTT. The variable domain in full, completed from reference TRBV30 and TRBJ1-1, reads SQTIHQWPATLVQPVGSPLSLECTVEGTSNPNLYWYRQAAGRGLQLLFYSVGIGQISSEVPQNLSASRPQDRQFILSSKKLLLSDSGFYLCAWSWGGTEAFFGQGTRLTVV.